Given below is one T cell receptor beta chain in context. Its antigen is undetermined. This was a deep-level run. Clones were read by immunoSEQ multiplex PCR, and TCRdb kept only the in-frame ones, dropping some. The sample has over a million clones, about 84% seen once. This entry comes from a study of shared clonotypes between healthy human individuals. Study-level background: The people who gave samples were a couple of women and a few men aged 18 to 49.

Study-wide findings and caveats: Rarefaction exposed incomplete sorted-subset sequencing despite large depth.

Sample: memory CD4+ T cells from PBMCs. Subset denoted: CD45RA-negative fraction. This TCR derives from a man between 18 and 29 years old in good health. Some clones in this sample may be carry-over from other donors' samples.

CDR3 coding DNA: TGTGCCAGCAGACCGACAGAGGGCAGGAATCAGCCCCAGCATTTT. This gives the protein CASRPTEGRNQPQHF. The gene calls are TRBV28 and TRBJ1-5; possibly TRBD1 for D (5 bases). The length of the CDR3 is 15 residues. Per the germline V gene, CDR1 is MDHEN and CDR2 is SYDVKM. V lost 6 bases, J lost 4 bases, and 16 bases lay in between.